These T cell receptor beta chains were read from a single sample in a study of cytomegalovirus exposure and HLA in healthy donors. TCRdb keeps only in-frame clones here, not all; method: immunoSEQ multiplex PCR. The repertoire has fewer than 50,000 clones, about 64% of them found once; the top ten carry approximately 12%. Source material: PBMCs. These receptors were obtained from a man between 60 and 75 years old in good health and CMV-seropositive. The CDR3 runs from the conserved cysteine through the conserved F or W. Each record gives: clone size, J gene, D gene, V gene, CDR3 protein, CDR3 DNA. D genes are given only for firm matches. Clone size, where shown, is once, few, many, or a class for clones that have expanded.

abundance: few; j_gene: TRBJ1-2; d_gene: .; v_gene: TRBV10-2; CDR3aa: CASSEGSANYGYTF; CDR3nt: TGCGCCAGCAGTGAGGGTTCAGCTAACTATGGCTACACCTTC
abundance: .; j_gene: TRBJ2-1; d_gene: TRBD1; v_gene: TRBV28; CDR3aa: CASRFDRGSSYNEQFF; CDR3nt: TGTGCCAGCAGGTTCGACAGGGGGAGCTCCTACAATGAGCAGTTCTTC
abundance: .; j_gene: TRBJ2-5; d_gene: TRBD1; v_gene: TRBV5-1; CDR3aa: CASSTGTEPQETQYF; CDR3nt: TGCGCCAGCAGCACCGGGACAGAACCCCAAGAGACCCAGTACTTC
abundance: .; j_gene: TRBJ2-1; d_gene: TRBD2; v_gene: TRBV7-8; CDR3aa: CASSRTGGDNEQFF; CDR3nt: TGTGCCAGCAGCCGTACGGGGGGTGATAATGAGCAGTTCTTC
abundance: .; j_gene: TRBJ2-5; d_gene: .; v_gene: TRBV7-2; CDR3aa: CASSLLALETQYF; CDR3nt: TGTGCCAGCAGCTTATTGGCCTTGGAGACCCAGTACTTC
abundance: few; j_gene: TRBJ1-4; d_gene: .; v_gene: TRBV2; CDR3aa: CASTAQIEKLFF; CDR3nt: TGTGCCAGCACGGCACAGATTGAAAAACTGTTTTTT
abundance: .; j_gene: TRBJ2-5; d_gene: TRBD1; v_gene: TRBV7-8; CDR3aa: CASSLVGQGAPGETQYF; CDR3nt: TGTGCCAGCAGCTTAGTGGGACAGGGGGCGCCAGGGGAGACCCAGTACTTC
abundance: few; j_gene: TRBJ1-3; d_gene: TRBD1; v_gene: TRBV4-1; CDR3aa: CASRGPRPGTGISGNTIYF; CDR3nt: TGCGCCAGCAGGGGCCCTCGACCCGGGACAGGGATCTCTGGAAACACCATATATTTT
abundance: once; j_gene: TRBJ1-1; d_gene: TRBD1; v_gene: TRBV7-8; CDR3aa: CASSRREGATEAFF; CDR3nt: TGTGCCAGCAGCCGACGGGAGGGGGCGACTGAAGCTTTCTTT
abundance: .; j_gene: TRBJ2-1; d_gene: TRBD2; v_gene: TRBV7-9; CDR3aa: CASSPGGAGGNEQFF; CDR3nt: TGTGCCAGCAGCCCCGGGGGGGCAGGCGGCAATGAGCAGTTCTTC
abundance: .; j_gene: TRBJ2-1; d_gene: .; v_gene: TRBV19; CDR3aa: CASSIRGTGFPSGKNEQFF; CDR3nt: TGTGCCAGTAGTATTAGGGGGACAGGGTTTCCTAGCGGGAAGAATGAGCAGTTCTTC
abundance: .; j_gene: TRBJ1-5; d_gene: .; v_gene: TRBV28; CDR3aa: CASMGPTGELQPQHF; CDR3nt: TGTGCCAGCATGGGGCCCACGGGGGAGTTGCAGCCCCAGCATTTT
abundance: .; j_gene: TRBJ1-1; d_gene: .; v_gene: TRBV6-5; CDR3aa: CASRLNPSSGTEAFF; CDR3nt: TGTGCCAGCAGACTAAATCCCTCAAGCGGTACTGAAGCTTTCTTT